This paragraph reports one T cell receptor beta chain. Its antigen is not known. The CDR3 has 12 amino acids. V was shortened by 7 bases and J by 7 bases, with 16 bases between the two germline ends. CDR1 SQVTM and CDR2 ANQGSEA come from the germline V gene. This record belongs to a study of OX40 agonist ivuxolimab in advanced cancers. The method was immunoSEQ multiplex PCR; TCRdb's version includes in-frame clones alone and lacks a portion of them. The sample includes some 82,000 clones, 90% to 95% of them seen just once. General observations from the study: Expanded clones tended on average to be more numerous among CD8+ T cells than CD4+.

The sample consisted of CD4+ or CD8+ T cells sorted from blood, taken in a trial of the OX40 agonist ivuxolimab. The clonotype was recovered from an adult with an advanced solid tumor such as melanoma, head and neck, liver or kidney cancer. The chain recombines TRBV29-1 with TRBJ2-5; D is perhaps TRBD1 or TRBD2 (5 bases each). The CDR3 region is CSAGTAGGTQYF. The CDR3 DNA reads TGCAGCGCCGGGACGGCCGGTGGGACCCAGTACTTC.